Each of the 27 T cell receptor beta chains below was sequenced from the same sample in a study of blood T cell repertoires in COVID-19. Clones were read by immunoSEQ multiplex PCR, and TCRdb kept only the in-frame ones, dropping some. The sample lists tens of thousands of clones, under 85% occurring once. The sample consisted of peripheral blood. The receptor source for this set is a man aged 50 to 59 with COVID-19, enrolled during active disease.

The chain has TRBV18 and TRBJ2-1; the match to TRBD1 covers 8 bases. The CDR3 runs 16 residues. Germline assignment: CDR1 KGHSH and CDR2 LQKENI. Unmatched junction bases numbered 8, after V lost 6 bases and J lost 1 base. CDR3 in amino acids: CASSPATGGSYNEQFF. For the CDR3, the DNA is TGTGCCAGCTCTCCGGCTACAGGGGGTTCCTACAATGAGCAGTTCTTC.

The V call is TRBV2, the J call TRBJ2-7; 8 bases fit TRBD2. CDR1 and CDR2 (germline): SNHLY, FYNNEI. The V and J ends lost 4 bases and 0 bases, in that order; junction bases with no gene match: 8. The CDR3 contains 16 residues. The chain's CDR3 is CASSVGRGAISYEQYF. In DNA, the CDR3 is TGTGCCAGCAGTGTGGGGCGGGGGGCCATCTCCTACGAGCAGTACTTC.

The chain is built from TRBV24-1 and TRBJ2-2, with TRBD2 as a possible D gene (5 bases). Germline V gene sequence: CDR1 KGHDR, CDR2 SFDVKD. Trimming shortened V by 3 bases and J by 4 bases, and 11 bases separated the two germline ends. The CDR3 contains 15 residues. The CDR3 region is CATSDAGLITGELFF. The CDR3 nucleotides read TGTGCCACCAGTGATGCAGGACTTATCACCGGGGAGCTGTTTTTT.

This clone was counted a single time. This chain joins TRBV25-1 and TRBJ1-5, with 7 bases that match TRBD1. The trim removed 6 bases at V and 6 bases at J, leaving 5 bases unmatched. Germline V gene sequence: CDR1 MGHDK, CDR2 SYGVNS. The CDR3 has 13 residues. Here the CDR3 DNA reads TGTGCCAGCAGCCTCAGGGGGTCTCAGCCCCAGCATTTT. Its protein product is CASSLRGSQPQHF.

In this sample, this clone turned up a few times. The rearrangement joins TRBV7-8 to TRBJ1-1; 8 nucleotides align to TRBD1. CDR3 size: 17 residues. CDR1 and CDR2 from the germline V gene are SGHVS and FQNEAQ. The V gene end was trimmed by 4 bases and the J gene end by 7 bases; junction bases not matched to a gene: 17. CDR3 nucleotides: TGTGCCAGCAGCTCAATAGAAGGACAGGGACGAATGAATGAAGCTTTCTTT. Translated, it gives CASSSIEGQGRMNEAFF. Full variable domain (missing parts from reference TRBV7-8 and TRBJ1-1): GAGVSQSPRYKVAKRGQDVALRCDPISGHVSLFWYQQALGQGPEFLTYFQNEAQLDKSGLPSDRFFAERPEGSVSTLKIQRTQQEDSAVYLCASSSIEGQGRMNEAFFGQGTRLTVV.

The chain recombines TRBV30 with TRBJ1-4; weak D call: TRBD1 (5 bases). The CDR3 has 12 amino acids. Germline assignment: CDR1 GTSNPN and CDR2 SVGIG (reference sequence). Trimming shortened V by 3 bases and J by 8 bases, and 10 bases separated the two germline ends. Here the CDR3 reads CAWRRGGEKLFF. DNA of the CDR3: TGTGCCTGGAGGCGGGGGGGAGAAAAACTGTTTTTT.

The rearrangement joins TRBV6-2 or TRBV6-3 to TRBJ2-2; tentative D call: TRBD2 (5 bases). Trimming took 6 bases from V and 6 from J, leaving 11 bases between them. This CDR3 has 13 amino acids. Germline CDR1 reads MNHEY; CDR2 reads SVGEGT. For the CDR3, the DNA is TGTGCCAGCAGCCACGGACTCGCCGGGGAGCTGTTTTTT. Residues: CASSHGLAGELFF.

The V and J genes are TRBV7-7 and TRBJ2-1, with TRBD1 identical over 7 bases. The germline CDR1 and CDR2 sequences are SSHAT and FNYEAQ (reference sequence). After removal of 4 bases from V and 0 bases from J, the junction contained 6 bases not matched to a gene. The CDR3 has 16 amino acids. CDR3 in amino acids: CASSSRTGDSYNEQFF. CDR3 coding DNA: TGTGCCAGCAGCTCTCGTACAGGGGACTCCTACAATGAGCAGTTCTTC.

The gene calls are TRBV7-9 and TRBJ2-1, with TRBD1 matching over 8 bases. V shed 3 bases and J 4 bases; nucleotides not matched to a gene: 8. This CDR3 is built from 16 residues. Looked up from germline, CDR1 is SEHNR and CDR2 is FQNEAQ (reference sequence). The CDR3 nucleotides are TGTGCCAGCAGCTTCCCAGGGGGCGGTTTTTACAATGAGCAGTTCTTC. It codes for CASSFPGGGFYNEQFF.

The gene calls are TRBV6-5 and TRBJ1-1, with 8 positions matching TRBD1. The CDR3 is 15 residues long. With V trimmed by 7 bases and J by 5 bases, 12 bases remained unmatched. Germline values: CDR1 MNHEY, CDR2 SVGAGI. CDR3 in amino acids: CASTPTSGGMTEAFF. CDR3 nucleotide sequence: TGTGCCAGCACCCCCACGTCAGGGGGCATGACTGAAGCTTTCTTT.

Turning to this clone: The DNA is left out, because the CDR3 cannot be placed on it with certainty; the CDR3 is given as TCRdb lists it. CDR3 sequence reads: CASRFGQGNEAFF. The J gene is TRBJ1-1, the V gene TRBV12-2; TRBD1 reflects the table's D call only, with no check against the DNA. TRBV12-2 is recorded as a pseudogene. The CDR3 length equals 13 residues, ends included.

The CDR3 nucleotides read TGTGCCAGCAGCCAAGTTGGGCAGCACCAAGAGACCCAGTACTTC. Residues: CASSQVGQHQETQYF. V gene TRBV14 combines with J gene TRBJ2-5, with D hard to call. The CDR3 extends over 15 amino acids. Germline V gene lookup returns CDR1 SGHDN and CDR2 FVKESK. The germline V and J ends were trimmed by 1 base and 0 bases, with 9 bases remaining between them. The full variable domain, completed using reference TRBV14 and TRBJ2-5, is EAGVTQFPSHSVIEKGQTVTLRCDPISGHDNLYWYRRVMGKEIKFLLHFVKESKQDESGMPNNRFLAERTGGTYSTLKVQPAELEDSGVYFCASSQVGQHQETQYFGPGTRLLVL.

This clone showed up just once. The chain carries TRBV6-6 and TRBJ1-2, with a weak D call TRBD1 (5 bases). Germline V gene data show CDR1 as MNHNY and CDR2 as SVGAGI (reference sequence). The length of the CDR3 is 14 residues. V was pared by 5 bases and J by 6 bases, with 16 bases between. The CDR3 DNA sequence: TGTGCCAGCAGTCCCGGGGAGGGGTCTCATGGCTACACCTTC. Its protein is CASSPGEGSHGYTF.

The rearrangement links TRBV3-1 (or the pseudogene TRBV3-2) to TRBJ1-2, with a tentative D call TRBD1 (5 bases). Germline CDR1 LGHDT, CDR2 YNNKEL (reference sequence). Deletions cut 3 bases from V and 2 bases from J, with 10 bases between. CDR3 length equals 14 residues. The CDR3 sequence: CASSQGGRNYGYTF. For the CDR3, the DNA is TGTGCCAGCAGCCAGGGGGGACGGAACTATGGCTACACCTTC.

The rearrangement uses TRBV18 and TRBJ1-1; D gene ambiguous. The CDR3 sequence is 15 residues long. CDR1 is KGHSH and CDR2 is LQKENI in the germline V gene. V lost 2 bases to trimming and J lost 0 bases, with 10 bases between them. The chain's CDR3 is CASSPKADMNTEAFF. CDR3 sequence (DNA): TGTGCCAGCTCACCAAAAGCTGACATGAACACTGAAGCTTTCTTT.

The genes are TRBV19 and TRBJ2-4, with TRBD1 identical over 7 bases. Trimming cost V 4 bases and J 2 bases; bases outside gene matches: 2. Germline V lookup: CDR1 LNHDA, CDR2 SQIVND (reference sequence). This CDR3 comprises 14 residues. DNA of the CDR3: TGTGCCAGTAGTACGACAGGGTCCAAAAACATTCAGTACTTC. Its protein is CASSTTGSKNIQYF.

The chain carries TRBV29-1 and TRBJ1-4; TRBD1 is a possible D gene (6 bases). Germline V gene sequence: CDR1 SQVTM, CDR2 ANQGSEA. The CDR3 is 13 residues long. The V and J ends lost 6 bases and 1 base respectively, with 9 bases between them. The CDR3 sequence: CSVSRGTNEKLFF. In DNA, the CDR3 is TGCAGCGTGTCCAGGGGAACTAATGAAAAACTGTTTTTT. The variable domain in full, completed from reference TRBV29-1 and TRBJ1-4, reads SAVISQKPSRDICQRGTSLTIQCQVDSQVTMMFWYRQQPGQSLTLIATANQGSEATYESGFVIDKFPISRPNLTFSTLTVSNMSPEDSSIYLCSVSRGTNEKLFFGSGTQLSVL.

The chain joins TRBV11-2 to TRBJ2-7, with 8 bases lining up with TRBD2. Germline lookup yields CDR1 SGHAT and CDR2 FQNNGV. The CDR3 consists of 15 residues. Trimming cost V 3 bases and J 0 bases; bases outside gene matches: 4. CDR3 loop: CASSLTSASSYEQYF. In DNA, the CDR3 is TGTGCCAGCAGCTTGACTAGCGCCAGCTCCTACGAGCAGTACTTC.

The chain is built from TRBV15 and TRBJ2-7, with D tentatively TRBD2 (5 bases). The germline V and J ends were trimmed by 0 bases and 6 bases, with 9 bases remaining between them. The CDR3 has 13 residues. Looked up from germline, CDR1 is LNHNV and CDR2 is YYDKDF (reference sequence). The CDR3: CATSRDRRGEQYF. In nucleotides, the CDR3 is TGTGCCACCAGCAGAGATCGCCGGGGCGAGCAGTACTTC.

The V gene is TRBV19, the J gene TRBJ1-5; 7 nucleotides line up with TRBD1. V shed 5 bases and J 2 bases; nucleotides not matched to a gene: 3. Germline V gives CDR1 LNHDA, CDR2 SQIVND (reference sequence). The CDR3 totals 14 residues. The CDR3 here is CASSLQGRNQPQHF. The CDR3 nucleotides are TGTGCCAGTAGTCTACAGGGGCGCAATCAGCCCCAGCATTTT.

This chain joins TRBV6-5 and TRBJ1-2; tentatively, D is TRBD1 (5 bases). V shed 8 bases and J shed 1 base, with 11 bases lying between them. The CDR3 extends over 13 amino acids. Germline CDR1 and CDR2: MNHEY and SVGAGI. The DNA for the CDR3 is TGTGCCAGCCGCCGGGACTTTAACTATGGCTACACCTTC. Translating it yields CASRRDFNYGYTF.

J is TRBJ2-7 and V is TRBV4-1; D unclear. Trimming removed 2 bases at V and 9 bases at J, with 11 bases between. Germline V gene data show CDR1 as MGHRA and CDR2 as YSYEKL. There are 12 residues in the CDR3. The CDR3 DNA reads as TGCGCCAGCAGCCAACCCCTCTCGGTGCAGTACTTC. It translates to CASSQPLSVQYF.

The V call is TRBV2, the J call TRBJ2-7; D is perhaps TRBD2 (6 bases). This CDR3 contains 14 residues. Germline V CDR1 and CDR2: SNHLY, FYNNEI. Trimming stripped 5 bases from V and 4 bases from J, with 15 bases between. The CDR3 loop reads CASSWAWGGYEQYF. CDR3 coding DNA: TGTGCCAGCAGTTGGGCATGGGGAGGTTACGAGCAGTACTTC.

This clone was detected a few times. J is TRBJ1-1 and V is TRBV4-1, with D unclear. This CDR3 contains 15 residues. Per germline, CDR1 MGHRA and CDR2 YSYEKL. V lost 0 bases and J lost 0, with 8 bases in between. The CDR3 region is CASSQDRVMNTEAFF. CDR3 nucleotides: TGCGCCAGCAGCCAAGATCGGGTAATGAACACTGAAGCTTTCTTT.

The chain links TRBV6-6 to TRBJ1-1; 8 bases agree with TRBD1. This CDR3 spans 16 amino acids. Per germline, CDR1 MNHNY and CDR2 SVGAGI (reference sequence). V lost 5 bases, J lost 5 bases, and 13 bases stayed unmatched. The CDR3: CASSRWTGWVGTEAFF. CDR3 nucleotides: TGTGCCAGCAGTCGATGGACAGGGTGGGTTGGGACTGAAGCTTTCTTT.

This chain joins TRBV6-5 and TRBJ1-5; 10 bases are a match to TRBD1. V was clipped by 0 bases and J by 6 bases; unmatched bases: 5. CDR3 length: 16 residues. Per germline, CDR1 MNHEY and CDR2 SVGAGI. The CDR3 DNA follows: TGTGCCAGCAGTTACTCCGGGACAGGGGATGGTCAGCCCCAGCATTTT. This gives the protein CASSYSGTGDGQPQHF.

V gene TRBV7-9 combines with J gene TRBJ2-7, with 7 bases identical to TRBD1. The trim removed 5 bases at V and 5 bases at J, leaving 12 bases unmatched. This CDR3 contains 15 residues. Germline loops: CDR1 SEHNR, CDR2 FQNEAQ (reference sequence). CDR3 bases: TGTGCCAGCAGCATGGGACAGATTTCTCCTAACGAGCAGTACTTC. Its protein product is CASSMGQISPNEQYF.